This T cell receptor beta chain appears in the sequencing data of a study of blood T cell repertoires in COVID-19. Whole-study context: Material from acute and convalescent COVID-19 was sourced from the United States, Italy and Spain. Sample material is recorded as cDNA or gDNA derived from T cells, B-cell-depleted T cells, or PBMCs.

From germline, CDR1 is GTSNPN and CDR2 SVGIG (reference sequence). The CDR3 length is 12 residues. V lost 5 bases, J lost 6 bases, and 6 bases stayed unmatched. How the authors handled the data: Researchers report that nucleated cell counts were estimated from reference gene primer amplification. Profiled with immunoSEQ multiplex PCR; TCRdb holds only in-frame clones, not every one. The V and J calls and the clone size are those of that table, but D and trimming were determined from the DNA. The profile shows about 98,000 clones, 70% to 90% of them singletons. The specimen was peripheral blood. The source is a man between 50 and 59 years old with active COVID-19. V is TRBV30 and J is TRBJ1-2, with TRBD1 identical over 7 bases. CDR3 residues: CAWDRALNGYTF. The CDR3 nucleotides read TGTGCCTGGGACAGGGCCTTAAATGGCTACACCTTC.